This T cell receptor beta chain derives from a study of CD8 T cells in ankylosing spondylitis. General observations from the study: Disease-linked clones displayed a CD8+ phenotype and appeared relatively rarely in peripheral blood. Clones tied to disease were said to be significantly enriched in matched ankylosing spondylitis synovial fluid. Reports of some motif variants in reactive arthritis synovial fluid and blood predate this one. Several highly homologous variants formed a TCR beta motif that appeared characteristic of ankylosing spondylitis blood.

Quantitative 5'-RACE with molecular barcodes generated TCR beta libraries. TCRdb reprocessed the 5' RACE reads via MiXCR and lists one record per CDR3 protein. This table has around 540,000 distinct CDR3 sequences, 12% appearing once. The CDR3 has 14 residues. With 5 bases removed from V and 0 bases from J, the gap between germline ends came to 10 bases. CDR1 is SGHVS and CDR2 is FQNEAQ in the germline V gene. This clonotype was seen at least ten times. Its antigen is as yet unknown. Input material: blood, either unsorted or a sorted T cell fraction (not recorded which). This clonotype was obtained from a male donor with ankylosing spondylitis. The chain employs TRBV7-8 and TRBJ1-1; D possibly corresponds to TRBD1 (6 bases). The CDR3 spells CASSRTEMNTEAFF. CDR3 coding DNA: TGTGCCAGCAGCAGGACAGAGATGAACACTGAAGCTTTCTTT.